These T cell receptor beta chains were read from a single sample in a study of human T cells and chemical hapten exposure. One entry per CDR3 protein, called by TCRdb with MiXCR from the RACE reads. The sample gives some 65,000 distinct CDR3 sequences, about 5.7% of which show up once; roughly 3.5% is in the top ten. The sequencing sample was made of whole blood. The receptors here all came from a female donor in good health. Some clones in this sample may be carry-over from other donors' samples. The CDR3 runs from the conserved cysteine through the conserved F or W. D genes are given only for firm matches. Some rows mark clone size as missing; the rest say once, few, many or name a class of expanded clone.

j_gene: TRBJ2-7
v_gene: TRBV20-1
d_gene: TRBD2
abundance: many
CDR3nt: TGCAGTGCTAAGGCCGGCGGGAGGTCCGACGAGCAGTACTTC
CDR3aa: CSAKAGGRSDEQYF

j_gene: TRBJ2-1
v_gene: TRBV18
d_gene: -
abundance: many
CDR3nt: TGTGCCAGCTCACCAGGTGGGGGCCACGACAATAGGGATGAGCAGTTCTTC
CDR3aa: CASSPGGGHDNRDEQFF

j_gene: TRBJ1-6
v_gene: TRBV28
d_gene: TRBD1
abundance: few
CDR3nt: TGTGCCAGCATCCCCGACAGGGCAAATTCACCCCTCCACTTT
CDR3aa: CASIPDRANSPLHF

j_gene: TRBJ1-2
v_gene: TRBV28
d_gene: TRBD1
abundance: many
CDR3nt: TGTGCCAGCAGCCGAGAAACAGGGGTCTTGAACTATGGCTACACCTTC
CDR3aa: CASSRETGVLNYGYTF

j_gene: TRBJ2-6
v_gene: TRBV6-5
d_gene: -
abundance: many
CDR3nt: TGTGCCAGCAAAGTTAGCCCCGGTTTTGGCGGGGCCAACGTCCTGACTTTC
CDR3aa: CASKVSPGFGGANVLTF

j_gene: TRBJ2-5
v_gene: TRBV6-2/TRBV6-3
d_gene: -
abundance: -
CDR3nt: TGTGCCAGCAGTTACGGGGGTTCATCAGGAGAGACCCAGTACTTC
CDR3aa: CASSYGGSSGETQYF

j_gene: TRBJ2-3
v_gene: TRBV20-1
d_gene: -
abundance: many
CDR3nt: TGCAGTGCTAGAGATTCGGCTTCTTTCACAGATACGCAGTATTTT
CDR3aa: CSARDSASFTDTQYF

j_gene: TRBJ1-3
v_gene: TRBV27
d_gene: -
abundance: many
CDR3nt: TGTGCCACCCGGGACGTATTAGGAAACACCATATATTTT
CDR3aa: CATRDVLGNTIYF

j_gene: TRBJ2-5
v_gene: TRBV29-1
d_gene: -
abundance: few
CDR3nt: TGCAGCGTTGCCCGGTTACAAGAGACCCAGTACTTC
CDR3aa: CSVARLQETQYF

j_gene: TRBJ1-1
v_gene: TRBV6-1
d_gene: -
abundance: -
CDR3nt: TGTGCCAGCAGTGAAGATGGTGGGGGAAACACTGAAGCTTTCTTT
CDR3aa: CASSEDGGGNTEAFF

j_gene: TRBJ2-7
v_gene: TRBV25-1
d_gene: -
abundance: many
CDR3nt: TGTGCCAGCAGCGAAGGAGGGGGACTTACCTACGAGCAGTACTTC
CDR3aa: CASSEGGGLTYEQYF

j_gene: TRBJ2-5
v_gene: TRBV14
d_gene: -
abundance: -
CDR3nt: TGTGCCAGCAGCCAAGATATGAAGGTTGGGACCCAGTACTTC
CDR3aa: CASSQDMKVGTQYF

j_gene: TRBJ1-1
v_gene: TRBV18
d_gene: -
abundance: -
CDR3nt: TGTGCCAGCTCAACGAACACTGAAGCTTTCTTT
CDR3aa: CASSTNTEAFF

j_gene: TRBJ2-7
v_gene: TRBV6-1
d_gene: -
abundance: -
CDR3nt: TGTGCCAGTAACTTTAACTCGGCTTACGAGCAGTACTTC
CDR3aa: CASNFNSAYEQYF

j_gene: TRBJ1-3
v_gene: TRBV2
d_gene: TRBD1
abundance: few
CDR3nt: TGTGCCAGCAGTGAAATCGACAGGGGAAGAGGAAACACCATATATTTT
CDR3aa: CASSEIDRGRGNTIYF

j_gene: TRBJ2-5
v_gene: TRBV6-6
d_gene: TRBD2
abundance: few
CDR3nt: TGTGCCAGCACCCTAGCGGGAGGACAGGAGACCCAGTACTTC
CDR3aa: CASTLAGGQETQYF

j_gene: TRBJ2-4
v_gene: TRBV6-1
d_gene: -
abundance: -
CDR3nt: TGTGCCAGCAGTTCCCCGGATTCGCTAGCCAAAAACATTCAGTACTTC
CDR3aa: CASSSPDSLAKNIQYF

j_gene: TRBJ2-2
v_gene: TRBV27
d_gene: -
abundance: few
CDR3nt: TGTGCCAGCAGTTCTCGTGAGGCCGGGGAGCTGTTTTTT
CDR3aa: CASSSREAGELFF

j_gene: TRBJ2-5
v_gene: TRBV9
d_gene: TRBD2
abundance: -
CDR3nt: TGTGCCAGCAGCTCCCTGGGGGGAGGGGAGACCCAGTACTTC
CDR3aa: CASSSLGGGETQYF

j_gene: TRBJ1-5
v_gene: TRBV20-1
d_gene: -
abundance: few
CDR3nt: TGCAGTGCTAGAAGGACTTTTAGCAATCAGCCCCAGCATTTT
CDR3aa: CSARRTFSNQPQHF

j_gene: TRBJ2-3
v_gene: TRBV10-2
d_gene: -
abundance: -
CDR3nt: TGCGCCAGAACAGAGATCGTGAGCCTGGTGCCCGGCCCGAAGTACTGCTCGCGAGATACGCAGTATTTT
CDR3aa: CARTEIVSLVPGPKYCSRDTQYF

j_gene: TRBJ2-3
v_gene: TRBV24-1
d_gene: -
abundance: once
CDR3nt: TGTGCGACCGGTTTTAGCGGTACTAGCACAGATACGCAGTATTTT
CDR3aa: CATGFSGTSTDTQYF

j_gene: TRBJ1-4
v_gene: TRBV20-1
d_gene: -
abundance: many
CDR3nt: TGCAGTGCTAGGAAGATTAATGAAAAACTGTTTTTT
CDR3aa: CSARKINEKLFF

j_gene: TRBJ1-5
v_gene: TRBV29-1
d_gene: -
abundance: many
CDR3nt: TGCAGCGTTGCTCACGGCAATCAGCCCCAGCATTTT
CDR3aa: CSVAHGNQPQHF

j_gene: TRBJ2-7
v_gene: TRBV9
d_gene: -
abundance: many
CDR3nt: TGTGCCAGCAGCCCCCGTCCCGGCCACGAGCAGTACTTC
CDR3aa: CASSPRPGHEQYF

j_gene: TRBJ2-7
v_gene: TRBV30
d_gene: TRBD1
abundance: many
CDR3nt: TGTGCCTACGGACAGGGGGCACGTGGCGAGCAGTACTTC
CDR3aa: CAYGQGARGEQYF

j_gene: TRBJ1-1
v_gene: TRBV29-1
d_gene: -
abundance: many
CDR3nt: TGCAGCGTTGAAGGCGGTTCTGAAGCTTTCTTT
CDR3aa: CSVEGGSEAFF

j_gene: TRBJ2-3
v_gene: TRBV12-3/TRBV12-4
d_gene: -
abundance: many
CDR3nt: TGTGCCAGCAGTTCACAGGGAGGTCTACCGGATACGCAGTATTTT
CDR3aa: CASSSQGGLPDTQYF

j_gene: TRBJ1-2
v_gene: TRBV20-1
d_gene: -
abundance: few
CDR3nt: TGCAGTGCCCCCCCAAGACAACAGCCTAACTATGGCTACACCTTC
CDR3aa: CSAPPRQQPNYGYTF

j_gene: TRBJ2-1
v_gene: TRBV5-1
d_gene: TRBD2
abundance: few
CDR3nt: TGCGCCAGCAGCTTCACTACTAGCGGGATCAATGAGCAGTTCTTC
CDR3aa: CASSFTTSGINEQFF

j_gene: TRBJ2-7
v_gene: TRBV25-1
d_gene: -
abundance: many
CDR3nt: TGTGCCAGCTGCGTCCGGTTTTACGAGCAGTACTTC
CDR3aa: CASCVRFYEQYF

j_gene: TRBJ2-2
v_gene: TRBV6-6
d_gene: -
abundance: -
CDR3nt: TGTGCCAGCAGTTACGCGCGGGATAACACCGGGGAGCTGTTTTTT
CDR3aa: CASSYARDNTGELFF

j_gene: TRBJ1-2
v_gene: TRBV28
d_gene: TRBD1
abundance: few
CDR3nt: TGTGCCAGCAGTTTAAGGGACAGTAACTATGGCTACACCTTC
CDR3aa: CASSLRDSNYGYTF

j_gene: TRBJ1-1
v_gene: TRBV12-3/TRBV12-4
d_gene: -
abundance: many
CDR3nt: TGTGCCAGCACATTTCAGAGTGAAGCTTTCTTT
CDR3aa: CASTFQSEAFF

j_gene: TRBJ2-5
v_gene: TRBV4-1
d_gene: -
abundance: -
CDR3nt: TGCGCCAGCAGCCAAGTAGAAGACCAAGAGACCCAGTACTTC
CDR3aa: CASSQVEDQETQYF

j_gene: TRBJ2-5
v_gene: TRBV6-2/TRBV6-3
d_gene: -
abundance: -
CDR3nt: TGTGCCAGCACCCTAGCCTGGCGGGAGACCCAGTACTTC
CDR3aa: CASTLAWRETQYF

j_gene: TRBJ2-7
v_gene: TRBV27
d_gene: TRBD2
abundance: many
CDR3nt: TGTGCCAGCAGTTTTACTAGCGGGAGGGTATACGAGCAGTACTTC
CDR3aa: CASSFTSGRVYEQYF

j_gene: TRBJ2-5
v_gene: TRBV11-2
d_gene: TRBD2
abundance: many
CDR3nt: TGTGCCAGCAGCTTATTAGCCAGCGGGGCTCAAGAGACCCAGTACTTC
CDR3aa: CASSLLASGAQETQYF

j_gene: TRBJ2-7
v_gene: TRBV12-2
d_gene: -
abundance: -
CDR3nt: TGTGCATGTCGCTTAGCCCGGGACAGGTATTCCTACGAGCAGTACTTC
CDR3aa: CACRLARDRYSYEQYF

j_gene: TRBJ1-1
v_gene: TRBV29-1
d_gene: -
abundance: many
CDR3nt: TGCAGCGGTGCCGGGGGTGGAGGGACTGAAGCTTTCTTT
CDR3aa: CSGAGGGGTEAFF

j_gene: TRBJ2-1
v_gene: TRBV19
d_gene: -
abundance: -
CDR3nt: TGTGCCAGTAGATTAGGGGCCCTAGGGGATGAGCAGTTCTTC
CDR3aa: CASRLGALGDEQFF

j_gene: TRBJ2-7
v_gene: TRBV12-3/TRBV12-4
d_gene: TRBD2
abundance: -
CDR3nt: TGTGCCAGCAGTTCTACTAGCGGGGCGACCTACGAGCAGTACTTC
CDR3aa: CASSSTSGATYEQYF

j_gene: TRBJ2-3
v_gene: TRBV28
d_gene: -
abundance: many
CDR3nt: TGTGCCAGCAGTTCAACTCCCTATACGCAGTATTTT
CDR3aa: CASSSTPYTQYF

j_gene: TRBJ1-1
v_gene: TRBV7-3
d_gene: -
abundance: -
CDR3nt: TGTGCCAGCAGCCCTCAGGACAGCATGAACACTGAAGCTTTCTTT
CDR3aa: CASSPQDSMNTEAFF

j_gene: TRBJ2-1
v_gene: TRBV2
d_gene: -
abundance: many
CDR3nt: TGTGCCAGCAGAATCGGGGGTGAGCAGTTCTTC
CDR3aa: CASRIGGEQFF

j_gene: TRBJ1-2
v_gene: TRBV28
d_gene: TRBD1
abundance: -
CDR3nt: TGTGCCAGCAGTTTAAGGACAGGGAGCGGCTACACCTTC
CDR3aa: CASSLRTGSGYTF

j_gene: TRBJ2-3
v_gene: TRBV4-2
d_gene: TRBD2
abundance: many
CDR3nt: TGTGCCAGCAGCTTACCCTTACCTAGCGGGAGGAGGGGAGATACGCAGTATTTT
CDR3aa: CASSLPLPSGRRGDTQYF

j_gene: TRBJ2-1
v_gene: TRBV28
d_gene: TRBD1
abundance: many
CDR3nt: TGTGCCAGCAGTTTAAGAGGGGGCGCGATCAATGAGCAGTTCTTC
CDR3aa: CASSLRGGAINEQFF

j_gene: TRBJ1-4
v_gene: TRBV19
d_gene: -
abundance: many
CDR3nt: TGTGCCAGTACTTTGGGGGAGAATGAAAAACTGTTTTTT
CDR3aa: CASTLGENEKLFF

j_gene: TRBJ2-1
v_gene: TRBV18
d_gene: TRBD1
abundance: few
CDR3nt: TGTGCCAGCTCACCCCGACAGGGGGACAATGAGCAGTTCTTC
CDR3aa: CASSPRQGDNEQFF

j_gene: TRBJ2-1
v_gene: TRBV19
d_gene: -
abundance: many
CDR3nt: TGTGCCAGTAGTACCCTTGCTAGAGCCAATGAGCAGTTCTTC
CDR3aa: CASSTLARANEQFF

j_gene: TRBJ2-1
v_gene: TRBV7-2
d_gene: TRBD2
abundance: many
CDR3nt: TGTGCCAGCAGCTCCGAAGCCGGACTAGTGAGGGATGAGCAGTTCTTC
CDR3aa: CASSSEAGLVRDEQFF

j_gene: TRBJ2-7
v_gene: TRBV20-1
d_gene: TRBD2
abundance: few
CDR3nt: TGCAGTGGTGAGACTAGCGGAGCCTCCTACGAGCAGTACTTC
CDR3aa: CSGETSGASYEQYF

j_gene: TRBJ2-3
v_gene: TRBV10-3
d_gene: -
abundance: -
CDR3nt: TGTGCCACAACTATGGGGACTAGCACAGATACGCAGTATTTT
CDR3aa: CATTMGTSTDTQYF

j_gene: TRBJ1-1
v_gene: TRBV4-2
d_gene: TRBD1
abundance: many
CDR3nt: TGTGCCAGCAGCCAAGTAGGGGGCGGCATGAACACTGAAGCTTTCTTT
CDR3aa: CASSQVGGGMNTEAFF

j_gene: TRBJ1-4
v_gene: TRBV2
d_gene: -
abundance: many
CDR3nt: TGTGCCAGCAGTCAATACACCGCAACTAATGAAAAACTGTTTTTT
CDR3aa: CASSQYTATNEKLFF

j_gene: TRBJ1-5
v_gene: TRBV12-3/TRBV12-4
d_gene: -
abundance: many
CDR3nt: TGTGCCAGCAGGGGTGCAGGACAATATCAGCCCCAGCATTTT
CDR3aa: CASRGAGQYQPQHF

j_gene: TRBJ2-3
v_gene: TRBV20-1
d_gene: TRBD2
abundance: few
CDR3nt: TGCAGTGCTACCCAGGTCAAAGCGGGATCTAGCACAGATACGCAGTATTTT
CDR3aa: CSATQVKAGSSTDTQYF

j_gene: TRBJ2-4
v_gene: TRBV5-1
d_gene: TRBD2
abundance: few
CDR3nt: TGCGCCAGCAGCTTGGCGGGGCGGGAGAGGTACATTCAGTACTTC
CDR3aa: CASSLAGRERYIQYF